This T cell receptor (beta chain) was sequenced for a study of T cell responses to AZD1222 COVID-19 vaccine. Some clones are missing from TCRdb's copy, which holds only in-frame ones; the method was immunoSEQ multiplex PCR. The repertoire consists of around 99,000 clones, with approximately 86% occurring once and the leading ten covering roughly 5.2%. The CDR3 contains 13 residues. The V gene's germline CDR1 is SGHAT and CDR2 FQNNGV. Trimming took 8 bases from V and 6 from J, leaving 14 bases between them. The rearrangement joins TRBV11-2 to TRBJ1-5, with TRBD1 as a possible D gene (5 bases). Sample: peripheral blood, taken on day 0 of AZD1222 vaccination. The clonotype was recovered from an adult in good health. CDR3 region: CASGGGRVQPQHF. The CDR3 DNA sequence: TGTGCCAGCGGCGGGGGAAGGGTTCAGCCCCAGCATTTT.